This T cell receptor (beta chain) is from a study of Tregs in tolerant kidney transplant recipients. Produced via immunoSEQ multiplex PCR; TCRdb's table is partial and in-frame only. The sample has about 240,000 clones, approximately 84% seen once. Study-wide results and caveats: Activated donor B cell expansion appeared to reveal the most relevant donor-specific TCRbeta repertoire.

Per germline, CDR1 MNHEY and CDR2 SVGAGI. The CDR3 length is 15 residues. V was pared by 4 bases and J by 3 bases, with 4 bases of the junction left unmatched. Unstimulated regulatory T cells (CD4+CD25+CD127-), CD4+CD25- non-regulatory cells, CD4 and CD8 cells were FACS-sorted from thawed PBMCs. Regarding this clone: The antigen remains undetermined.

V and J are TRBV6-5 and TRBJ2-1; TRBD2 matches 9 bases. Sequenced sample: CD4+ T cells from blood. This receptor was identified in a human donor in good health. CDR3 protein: CASSLRLAVYNEQFF. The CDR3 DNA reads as TGTGCCAGCAGTTTGAGACTAGCGGTCTACAATGAGCAGTTCTTC.